What follows are 18 T cell receptor beta chains derived from one specimen sequenced in a study of T cell responses to AZD1222 COVID-19 vaccine. Assay: immunoSEQ multiplex PCR; the TCRdb copy retains only in-frame clones and omits some. The table includes around 87,000 clones, around 84% detected once. The specimen was peripheral blood, collected on day 0 of AZD1222 vaccination. These receptors all stem from an adult in good health.

This chain joins TRBV5-3 and TRBJ1-5, with D possibly being TRBD1 (6 bases). TRBV5-3 is marked as an open reading frame, function uncertain. Trimming pared 1 base from V and 7 bases from J, leaving 15 bases between. There are 15 residues in the CDR3. This chain's CDR3 is CARSLLSGARQPQHF. CDR3 bases: TGTGCCAGAAGCTTGTTGTCGGGGGCGAGACAGCCCCAGCATTTT.

The V gene is TRBV2, the J gene TRBJ2-2; D gene ambiguous. The CDR3 contains 14 residues. Germline loops: CDR1 SNHLY, CDR2 FYNNEI. V was clipped by 8 bases and J by 7 bases, with 17 bases between them. The CDR3 loop reads CASGKGVLSGELFF. The CDR3 coding sequence is TGTGCCAGCGGGAAGGGTGTATTGAGCGGGGAGCTGTTTTTT.

The rearrangement joins TRBV5-1 to TRBJ2-5; 9 bases are a match to TRBD1. Germline CDR1 is SGHRS and CDR2 is YFSETQ. V shed 7 bases, J shed 2 bases, and the junction held 3 bases outside the gene matches. This CDR3 is 13 amino acids long. The CDR3 spells CASGQGLQETQYF. In DNA, the CDR3 is TGCGCCAGCGGACAGGGGTTACAAGAGACCCAGTACTTC.

This clone showed up just a few times. V is TRBV28 and J is TRBJ1-1; D unresolved. This CDR3 contains 13 residues. V lost 8 bases and J lost 0, with 10 bases in between. Germline assignment: CDR1 MDHEN and CDR2 SYDVKM. This CDR3 reads CASLDHMNTEAFF. The CDR3 nucleotides are TGTGCCAGCCTCGACCATATGAACACTGAAGCTTTCTTT. The full variable domain, completed using reference TRBV28 and TRBJ1-1, is DVKVTQSSRYLVKRTGEKVFLECVQDMDHENMFWYRQDPGLGLRLIYFSYDVKMKEKGDIPEGYSVSREKKERFSLILESASTNQTSMYLCASLDHMNTEAFFGQGTRLTVV.

The chain employs TRBV7-9 and TRBJ1-4, with unresolved D. Germline CDR1 reads SEHNR; CDR2 reads FQNEAQ (reference sequence). The CDR3 runs 14 residues. V dropped 5 bases and J dropped 6 bases, with 13 bases sitting between them. The CDR3 here is CASSARAGDEKLFF. Here the CDR3 DNA reads TGTGCCAGCAGCGCAAGGGCGGGAGATGAAAAACTGTTTTTT.

The rearrangement links TRBV19 to TRBJ1-3, with TRBD1 identical over 7 bases. The CDR3 covers 14 residues. Germline loops: CDR1 LNHDA, CDR2 SQIVND (reference sequence). J gave up 15 bases and V 2 bases, and 13 bases lay outside the gene matches. CDR3 residues: CASSISGTVSGPYF. CDR3 in DNA: TGTGCCAGTAGTATATCGGGGACAGTATCGGGGCCATATTTT.

V gene TRBV5-4 combines with J gene TRBJ2-3; TRBD2 matches 10 bases. CDR3 size: 16 residues. The V and J ends lost 4 bases and 6 bases, in that order; junction bases with no gene match: 11. Looked up from germline, CDR1 is SGHNT and CDR2 is YYREEE (reference sequence). The CDR3 region is CASSPGPGLASDTQYF. For the CDR3, the DNA is TGTGCCAGCAGCCCCGGACCGGGACTAGCGTCGGATACGCAGTATTTT.

The chain couples TRBV10-3 to TRBJ1-5, with a weak D call TRBD1 (6 bases). This CDR3 spans 17 amino acids. Germline assignment: CDR1 ENHRY and CDR2 SYGVKD. V was clipped by 0 bases and J by 2 bases, with 14 bases between them. The CDR3 region has the DNA TGTGCCATCAGTGAGTCGGGGACCGAGGGGGGCAATCAGCCCCAGCATTTT. This gives the protein CAISESGTEGGNQPQHF.

The rearrangement links TRBV9 to TRBJ1-1; weak D call: TRBD1 (6 bases). Germline-derived CDR1 and CDR2 are SGDLS and YYNGEE. With 4 bases removed from V and 4 bases from J, the gap between germline ends came to 17 bases. The CDR3 is made up of 15 amino acids. CDR3 sequence: CASSLLGGGTTEAFF. The CDR3 DNA reads as TGTGCCAGCAGCCTGTTAGGGGGAGGGACCACTGAAGCTTTCTTT.

The genes are TRBV27 and TRBJ1-5; D remains ambiguous. The CDR3 length is 13 residues. From germline, CDR1 is MNHEY and CDR2 SMNVEV (reference sequence). V was clipped by 0 bases and J by 4 bases, with 4 bases between them. CDR3 in DNA: TGTGCCAGCAGTTTATCCCTTAATCAGCCCCAGCATTTT. As protein: CASSLSLNQPQHF.

The CDR3 loop reads CASSRGEGYGYTF. CDR3 coding DNA: TGTGCCAGCAGCCGCGGGGAGGGCTATGGCTACACCTTC. The V gene is TRBV6-5, the J gene TRBJ1-2; the D is unclear. Trimming took off 6 bases at V and 4 bases at J, with 12 bases between the two ends. Germline V gene lookup returns CDR1 MNHEY and CDR2 SVGAGI. The CDR3 runs to 13 residues.

This chain joins TRBV23-1 and TRBJ2-7; D gene uncertain. TRBV23-1 is an ORF; its function is uncertain. The CDR3 has 18 amino acids. V was pared by 4 bases and J by 0 bases, with 22 bases between. The CDR3 here is CASSPPDNQWFSSYEQYF. The CDR3 DNA is TGCGCCAGCAGTCCTCCCGATAACCAGTGGTTCAGCTCCTACGAGCAGTACTTC.

The chain employs TRBV7-8 and TRBJ2-5; 12 bases match TRBD1. Trimming cost V 5 bases and J 4 bases; bases outside gene matches: 2. CDR1 is SGHVS, CDR2 FQNEAQ, per germline. This CDR3 contains 14 residues. CDR3 nucleotide sequence: TGTGCCAGCAGCGGGACAGGGGGCCGAGAGACCCAGTACTTC. Residues: CASSGTGGRETQYF.

This CDR3 is CASSLDPVYEQYF. CDR3 sequence (DNA): TGTGCCAGCAGCTTAGATCCTGTCTACGAGCAGTACTTC. The chain links TRBV11-2 to TRBJ2-7; the D is unclear. The germline V gene encodes CDR1 SGHAT and CDR2 FQNNGV. CDR3 length: 13 amino acids. V lost 0 bases to trimming and J lost 3 bases, with 6 bases between them.

The chain carries TRBV6-4 and TRBJ2-3; no firm D call. Trimming cost V 2 bases and J 2 bases, with 8 bases left between them. Germline CDR1 MRHNA, CDR2 SNTAGT. This CDR3 has 14 amino acids. CDR3 amino acids: CASSDTGDTDTQYF. CDR3 DNA: TGTGCCAGCAGTGACACTGGGGACACAGATACGCAGTATTTT.

This clone has just a few counts. V and J are TRBV7-2 and TRBJ2-6; D gene uncertain. Trimming pared 1 base from V and 0 bases from J, leaving 13 bases between. Germline V lookup: CDR1 SGHTA, CDR2 FQGNSA. The CDR3 covers 18 residues. As DNA, the CDR3 is TGTGCCAGCAGCTTAGACTCTGCCGGCAACTCTGGGGCCAACGTCCTGACTTTC. Translating it yields CASSLDSAGNSGANVLTF. The variable domain in full, completed from reference TRBV7-2 and TRBJ2-6, reads GAGVSQSPSNKVTEKGKDVELRCDPISGHTALYWYRQSLGQGLEFLIYFQGNSAPDKSGLPSDRFSAERTGGSVSTLTIQRTQQEDSAVYLCASSLDSAGNSGANVLTFGAGSRLTVL.

CDR3: CSASALGISLFF. For the CDR3, the DNA is TGCAGTGCTAGTGCCTTGGGGATAAGTCTGTTCTTC. The rearrangement uses TRBV20-1 and TRBJ2-1; D is ambiguous. This CDR3 has 12 amino acids. Per germline, CDR1 DFQATT and CDR2 SNEGSKA (reference sequence). V shed 3 bases and J shed 15 bases, with 18 bases lying between them.

The J gene is TRBJ1-1, the V gene TRBV6-5, with D unresolved. The V end lost 8 bases, the J end lost 2 bases, and 15 bases lay between the germline ends. The CDR3 is made up of 14 amino acids. Germline V lookup: CDR1 MNHEY, CDR2 SVGAGI. CDR3 sequence reads: CASCQPASNTEAFF. The CDR3 DNA sequence: TGTGCCAGCTGCCAGCCAGCAAGTAACACTGAAGCTTTCTTT.